This paragraph reports one TCR beta chain. The time point was: baseline, week 1 (first vaccination visit). Treatment reported: pre-vaccination baseline after standard-of-care therapy. Every donor had a new WHO grade 3 or 4 astrocytoma that was IDH1-mutant, with loss of nuclear ATRX. Assay used: immunoSEQ multiplex PCR; TCRdb lists only in-frame clones, some missing. There are about 66,000 clones in the sample; roughly 85% occur only once, and over 2.5% lies in the top ten. The data derive from a study of a mutant IDH1 vaccine in newly diagnosed glioma. Across the study: Patients had received radiotherapy, temozolomide, or both previously, most receiving both.

The CDR3 totals 9 residues. This receptor was identified in a man younger than 45 with glioma. The sequencing used PBMCs, collected from a glioma patient treated with radiotherapy, temozolomide or both. The V gene is TRBV21-1, the J gene TRBJ2-7; the table gives TRBD2 as D, unverified against the DNA. TRBV21-1 is a recognized pseudogene. The CDR3 loop is CASEQEQYF. In nucleotides, the CDR3 is TGTGCCAGCGAGCAAGAGCAGTACTTC.